The sequence of this T cell receptor beta chain was determined in a study of T cells in Graves' hyperthyroidism and ophthalmopathy. Background on the study: Staff took peripheral blood when the initial diagnosis was made, before any treatment began. Overall study findings and caveats: Ophthalmopathy, as predicted by the model, came a median approximately 5.9 months after the prediction.

CDR3 length: 17 amino acids. V was shortened by 1 base and J by 1 base, with 17 bases between the two germline ends. Germline V gene sequence: CDR1 SGHTA, CDR2 FQGNSA. This clonotype was seen ten or more times. No antigen is known for it. The TCR beta CDR3 regions underwent amplification using RNA transcripts as the source. First-round RT-PCR targeting the TCR CDR3 was performed with the HTBI primer set. Using its own MiXCR run on the multiplex PCR reads, TCRdb lists one record per CDR3 protein. This sample has almost 35,000 distinct CDR3 sequences; around half occur once, and the top ten carry roughly 27%. Diagnoses were established using clinical symptoms, serum thyroxine and TRAb, thyroid ultrasound and orbital computed tomography.

The gene calls are TRBV7-2 and TRBJ2-7; D not resolved. Sample: blood. This TCR came from a woman in her thirties or forties with Graves' ophthalmopathy. This CDR3 reads CASSLGFSNSLSYEQYF. CDR3 in DNA: TGTGCCAGCAGCTTAGGTTTCTCAAACAGTCTTTCCTACGAGCAGTACTTC.